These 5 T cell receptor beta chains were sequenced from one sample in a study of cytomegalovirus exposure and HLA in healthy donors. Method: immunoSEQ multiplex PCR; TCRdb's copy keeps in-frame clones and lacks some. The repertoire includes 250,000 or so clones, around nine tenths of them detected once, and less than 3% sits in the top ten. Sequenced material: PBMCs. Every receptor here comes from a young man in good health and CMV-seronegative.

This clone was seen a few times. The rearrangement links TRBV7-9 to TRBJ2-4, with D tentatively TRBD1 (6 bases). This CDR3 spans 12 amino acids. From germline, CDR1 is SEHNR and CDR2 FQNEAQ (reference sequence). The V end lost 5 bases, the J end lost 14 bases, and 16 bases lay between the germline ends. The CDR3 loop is CASSEQSGQKYF. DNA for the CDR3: TGTGCCAGCAGCGAACAATCGGGACAAAAGTACTTC.

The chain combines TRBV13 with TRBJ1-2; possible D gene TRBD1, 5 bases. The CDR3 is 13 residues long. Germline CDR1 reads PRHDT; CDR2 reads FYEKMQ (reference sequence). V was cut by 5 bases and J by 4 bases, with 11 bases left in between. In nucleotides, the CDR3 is TGTGCCAGCAGCCGCCCCGGGGGCTATGGCTACACCTTC. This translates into CASSRPGGYGYTF.

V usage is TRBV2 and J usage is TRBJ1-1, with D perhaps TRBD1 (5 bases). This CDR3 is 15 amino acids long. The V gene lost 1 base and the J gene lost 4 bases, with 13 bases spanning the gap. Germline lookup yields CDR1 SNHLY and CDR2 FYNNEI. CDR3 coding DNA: TGTGCCAGCAGTGAAGTGGGAGTGGGGGGCACTGAAGCTTTCTTT. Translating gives CASSEVGVGGTEAFF. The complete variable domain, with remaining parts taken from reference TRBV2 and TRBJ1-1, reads EPEVTQTPSHQVTQMGQEVILRCVPISNHLYFYWYRQILGQKVEFLVSFYNNEISEKSEIFDDQFSVERPDGSNFTLKIRSTKLEDSAMYFCASSEVGVGGTEAFFGQGTRLTVV.

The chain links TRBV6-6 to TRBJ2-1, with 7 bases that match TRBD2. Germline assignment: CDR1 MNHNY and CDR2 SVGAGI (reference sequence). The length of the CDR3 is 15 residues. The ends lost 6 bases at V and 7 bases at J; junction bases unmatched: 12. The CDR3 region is CASRRAVGGGNEQFF. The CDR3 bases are TGTGCCAGCAGACGGGCGGTGGGCGGGGGTAATGAGCAGTTCTTC.

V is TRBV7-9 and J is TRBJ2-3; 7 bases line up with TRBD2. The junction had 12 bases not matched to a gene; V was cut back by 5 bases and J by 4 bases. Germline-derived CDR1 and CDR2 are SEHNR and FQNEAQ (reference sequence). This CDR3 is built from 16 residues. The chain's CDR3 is CASSMTSSNSPDTQYF. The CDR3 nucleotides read TGTGCCAGCAGCATGACTAGCAGTAACAGCCCAGATACGCAGTATTTT.